This T cell receptor (beta chain) was recovered during a study of T cell responses to AZD1222 COVID-19 vaccine. This table comes from immunoSEQ multiplex PCR, and its TCRdb copy is limited to in-frame clones, with some not included. In the table there are 150,000 to 200,000 clones, around 93% of which are singletons. General observations from the study: Only a handful of AZD1222 recipients, several in all, had baseline seropositivity.

With respect to this clone: Its antigen is not identified.

The germline V and J ends were trimmed by 5 bases and 6 bases, with 22 bases remaining between them. Germline values: CDR1 SEHNR, CDR2 FQNEAQ (reference sequence). CDR3 length: 17 amino acids. The chain carries TRBV7-9 and TRBJ2-2; D might be TRBD1 or TRBD2, each matching 6 bases. The material sequenced was peripheral blood, taken on day 0 of AZD1222 vaccination. The clonotype was recovered from an adult in good health. DNA for the CDR3: TGTGCCAGCAGCCCCCTCCTTGGGGGGCCAATCCCCGGGGAGCTGTTTTTT. Its translation is CASSPLLGGPIPGELFF.